This T cell receptor beta chain was sequenced for a study of shared clonotypes between healthy human individuals. Study results and caveats: The generation probabilities recorded for non-shared clonotypes fell below those of clonotypes shared by all four donors. Several donors showed sharing of around 5.3% of naive CD4 clonotypes.

Methods used by the authors: Filtering differed for immunoSEQ, which gave only junction sequences without quality scores. The method was immunoSEQ multiplex PCR; TCRdb's version includes in-frame clones alone and lacks a portion of them. V and J calls and clone size are copied from that table; D and trimming were computed from the DNA. The repertoire has 2 million to 3 million clones, roughly 93% of them found once; the top ten carry approximately 0.37%. V lost 1 base, J lost 9 bases, and 4 bases stayed unmatched. Germline V gene lookup returns CDR1 MNHEY and CDR2 SVGAGI. This CDR3 comprises 15 residues. Remarks on this clone: Its matching antigen is unknown.

Sequenced sample: naive CD4+ T cells from PBMCs. Noted subset: CD45RA+ positively selected. The receptor comes from a man between 18 and 35 years old in good health. Some clones in this sample may be carry-over from other donors' samples. The chain links TRBV6-5 to TRBJ2-1; the match to TRBD1 covers 12 bases. This CDR3 is CASSYWGQGAFEQFF. DNA of the CDR3: TGTGCCAGCAGTTACTGGGGACAGGGGGCTTTTGAGCAGTTCTTC.